Listed below are T cell receptor beta chains from one sample, sequenced in a study of CD8 T cells in ankylosing spondylitis. A single record per CDR3 protein comes from TCRdb applying MiXCR to the 5' RACE reads. The sample consists of 470,000 or so distinct CDR3 sequences, roughly 26% of them appearing once. Sequencing input: blood, either unsorted or a sorted T cell fraction (not recorded which). Receptor source: a male donor with ankylosing spondylitis. CDR3s include the opening cysteine and the closing phenylalanine or tryptophan. The D gene is left open where the match is weak. For some rows the clone size is stated as once, few or many, or as a class when expanded; others skip it.

clone_size j_call d_call v_call cdr3_aa cdr3_nt
NA TRBJ1-3 NA TRBV3-1 CASSQVPDSGNTIYF TGTGCCAGCAGCCAGGTTCCTGACTCTGGAAACACCATATATTTT
many TRBJ1-5 TRBD1 TRBV18 CASSPGQGAQPQHF TGTGCCAGCTCACCAGGACAGGGGGCTCAGCCCCAGCATTTT
few TRBJ2-4 NA TRBV30 CAWSRSPAKNIQYF TGTGCCTGGAGTAGAAGCCCAGCCAAAAACATTCAGTACTTC
NA TRBJ2-1 TRBD2 TRBV20-1 CSARASGRAHEQFF TGCAGTGCTAGAGCTAGCGGGAGGGCCCATGAGCAGTTCTTC
few TRBJ2-7 NA TRBV27 CASSLSGGNTYEQYF TGTGCCAGCAGTTTATCGGGCGGGAACACCTACGAGCAGTACTTC
few TRBJ2-1 NA TRBV3-1 CASTRGGNYNEQFF TGTGCCAGCACCAGGGGCGGGAACTACAATGAGCAGTTCTTC
few TRBJ2-7 NA TRBV29-1 CSVEFPGLDEQYF TGCAGCGTTGAGTTCCCCGGGTTGGACGAGCAGTACTTC
NA TRBJ2-7 TRBD1 TRBV27 CASSLVRGRYEQYF TGTGCCAGCAGTTTGGTCAGGGGGCGTTACGAGCAGTACTTC
NA TRBJ1-5 NA TRBV7-2 CASSLAGVVTPQHF TGTGCCAGCAGCTTAGCAGGGGTCGTCACGCCCCAGCATTTT
medium-sized TRBJ1-5 NA TRBV5-1 CASSAQPQGWGQPQHF TGCGCCAGCAGCGCCCAGCCTCAGGGATGGGGCCAGCCCCAGCATTTT
few TRBJ1-1 NA TRBV4-2 CASSQDRSGAGVTEAFF TGTGCCAGCAGCCAAGATCGATCAGGGGCGGGGGTCACTGAAGCTTTCTTT
NA TRBJ1-5 NA TRBV3-1 CASSQGTGQEQPQHF TGTGCCAGCAGCCAAGGGACGGGACAAGAACAGCCCCAGCATTTT
few TRBJ2-1 NA TRBV29-1 CSVEDLGRGNEQFF TGCAGCGTTGAAGATCTTGGCCGAGGCAATGAGCAGTTCTTC
NA TRBJ2-3 NA TRBV3-1 CASSQDLTVGADTQYF TGTGCCAGCAGCCAAGATTTAACAGTCGGGGCCGATACGCAGTATTTT
NA TRBJ1-1 NA TRBV5-1 CASSSFGNRNTEAFF TGCGCCAGCAGCTCTTTTGGGAACAGAAACACTGAAGCTTTCTTT
NA TRBJ2-2 NA TRBV4-2 CASSQVAGSFGELFF TGTGCCAGCAGCCAAGTGGCGGGATCGTTTGGGGAGCTGTTTTTT
NA TRBJ2-7 NA TRBV7-6 CASSLGGTDEQYF TGTGCCAGCAGCTTAGGGGGAACCGACGAGCAGTACTTC
NA TRBJ2-1 NA TRBV6-1 CASREDGKIEQFF TGTGCCAGCAGAGAGGACGGAAAGATTGAGCAGTTCTTC
NA TRBJ1-2 NA TRBV20-1 CSATGQTVANYGYTF TGCAGTGCTACCGGACAGACCGTAGCTAACTATGGCTACACCTTC
NA TRBJ1-2 NA TRBV15 CATSSDTGENYGYTF TGTGCCACCAGCTCCGATACGGGGGAGAACTATGGCTACACCTTC
NA TRBJ2-7 NA TRBV11-2 CASSRPGGGIYEQYF TGTGCCAGCAGCCGCCCTGGGGGCGGGATTTACGAGCAGTACTTC
few TRBJ2-5 NA TRBV25-1 CASSERYTGGQETQYF TGTGCCAGCAGTGAGCGCTATACTGGGGGGCAAGAGACCCAGTACTTC
few TRBJ2-2 NA TRBV12-5 CASGQFWANTGELFF TGTGCTAGTGGTCAGTTTTGGGCGAACACCGGGGAGCTGTTTTTT
few TRBJ2-1 NA TRBV12-3/TRBV12-4 CASSFLGISGEQFF TGTGCCAGCAGTTTCCTTGGGATCTCTGGTGAGCAGTTCTTC
NA TRBJ1-1 NA TRBV6-6 CASSYLWNTEAFF TGTGCCAGCAGTTACCTGTGGAACACTGAAGCTTTCTTT
NA TRBJ2-1 TRBD1 TRBV20-1 CSAKPGTGGLYNEQFF TGCAGTGCTAAACCCGGGACAGGGGGCCTCTACAATGAGCAGTTCTTC
few TRBJ2-1 TRBD2 TRBV5-1 CASSLIGTSGRGHNEQFF TGCGCCAGCAGCTTAATAGGGACTAGCGGGAGGGGACACAATGAGCAGTTCTTC
many TRBJ1-3 NA TRBV12-3/TRBV12-4 CASSLQGSSGNTIYF TGTGCCAGCAGTTTGCAGGGTAGCTCTGGAAACACCATATATTTT
many TRBJ1-5 TRBD1 TRBV12-3/TRBV12-4 CASRGDRGWDQPQHF TGTGCCAGCAGGGGGGACAGGGGATGGGATCAGCCCCAGCATTTT
few TRBJ2-1 NA TRBV15 CATSRVASGTNNNEQFF TGTGCCACCAGCAGAGTTGCGTCCGGGACGAATAACAATGAGCAGTTCTTC
NA TRBJ1-2 TRBD1 TRBV6-5 CASSYDRGESGYTF TGTGCCAGCAGTTACGACAGGGGTGAGAGTGGCTACACCTTC
NA TRBJ2-1 NA TRBV2 CASKVLAMSYNEQFF TGTGCCAGCAAAGTCCTAGCGATGTCATACAATGAGCAGTTCTTC
NA TRBJ2-7 NA TRBV20-1 CSASFRDGYEQYF TGCAGTGCTAGTTTTCGTGACGGCTACGAGCAGTACTTC
few TRBJ2-3 TRBD2 TRBV10-2 CASSESLRLAGGTQYF TGCGCCAGCAGTGAGTCGTTGAGGCTAGCGGGAGGAACGCAGTATTTT
NA TRBJ1-5 NA TRBV20-1 CSARIASGHSNQPQHF TGCAGTGCTAGGATTGCCAGTGGGCATAGCAATCAGCCCCAGCATTTT
NA TRBJ2-5 NA TRBV21-1 CASSKVGIQETQYF TGTGCCAGCAGCAAAGTGGGCATCCAAGAGACCCAGTACTTC
NA TRBJ1-1 NA TRBV29-1 CSVEDLLPEAEAFF TGCAGCGTTGAAGATCTTCTGCCAGAAGCTGAAGCTTTCTTT
few TRBJ2-5 NA TRBV6-2/TRBV6-3 CASMVAGQETQYF TGTGCCAGCATGGTGGCGGGACAAGAGACCCAGTACTTC
NA TRBJ2-1 TRBD2 TRBV20-1 CSARGRGRMRGEQFF TGCAGTGCTAGAGGTCGCGGGAGGATGAGAGGTGAGCAGTTCTTC
NA TRBJ1-1 NA TRBV29-1 CSCGGNPNTEAFF TGCAGCTGTGGAGGGAACCCGAACACTGAAGCTTTCTTT
NA TRBJ1-5 NA TRBV15 CATSRDLGEDQPQHF TGTGCCACCAGCAGAGATCTGGGGGAGGATCAGCCCCAGCATTTT
few TRBJ2-1 TRBD2 TRBV5-1 CASSSGLAGSIYNEQFF TGCGCCAGCAGCTCGGGACTAGCGGGATCAATTTACAATGAGCAGTTCTTC
NA TRBJ1-2 NA TRBV5-5 CASSLEAGVDDGYTF TGTGCCAGCAGCTTGGAGGCAGGGGTGGACGATGGCTACACCTTC
few TRBJ1-2 NA TRBV29-1 CSVVTAASYGYTF TGCAGCGTTGTAACGGCAGCGTCGTATGGCTACACCTTC
NA TRBJ1-4 NA TRBV5-1 CASSVQGAEKLFF TGCGCCAGCAGCGTCCAGGGTGCTGAAAAACTGTTTTTT
few TRBJ1-2 TRBD1 TRBV5-1 CASSLMGTGGDYGYTF TGCGCCAGCAGCTTGATGGGGACAGGGGGCGACTATGGCTACACCTTC
few TRBJ2-1 TRBD2 TRBV27 CASSSSGRGYEQFF TGTGCCAGCAGTTCTAGCGGGAGGGGCTATGAGCAGTTCTTC
NA TRBJ2-2 NA TRBV11-2 CASSLGRWGTGELFF TGTGCCAGCAGCTTAGGACGGTGGGGGACCGGGGAGCTGTTTTTT